These 25 T cell receptor beta chains originate from one sample sequenced in a study of Graves' ophthalmopathy and Graves' hyperthyroidism. TCR beta CDR3 regions were amplified from RNA transcripts. HTBI primers primed a first-round RT-PCR, and a second-round multiplex PCR followed. MiXCR was run by TCRdb on the multiplex PCR reads, yielding one entry per CDR3 protein. This sample carries some 390,000 distinct CDR3 sequences, around 17% of them seen once, and the ten largest clones take more than 1.5%. Sequenced: peripheral blood. All receptors come from a woman in her late teens or twenties with Graves' ophthalmopathy.

At least ten counts were recorded for this clonotype. The chain employs TRBV20-1 and TRBJ1-1; D is undetermined. V was clipped by 5 bases and J by 6 bases, with 19 bases between them. CDR1 DFQATT and CDR2 SNEGSKA come from the germline V gene (reference sequence). CDR3 length: 14 amino acids. The CDR3 DNA is TGCAGTGCTCTCTTTCGGGGTGAAGGGTCTGAAGCTTTCTTT. This encodes CSALFRGEGSEAFF.

This clonotype was recorded many times. This rearrangement joins TRBV2 to TRBJ1-5; D remains ambiguous. The germline V and J ends were trimmed by 4 bases and 4 bases, with 8 bases remaining between them. This CDR3 region has 13 residues. In germline, CDR1 is SNHLY, CDR2 FYNNEI. CDR3 sequence reads: CASSAERNQPQHF. The CDR3 region has the DNA TGTGCCAGCAGTGCGGAGAGGAATCAGCCCCAGCATTTT.

This clonotype was detected ten times or more. The chain couples TRBV6-1 to TRBJ2-7; TRBD1 matches at 9 bases. Germline assignment: CDR1 MNHNS and CDR2 SASEGT. This CDR3 is built from 15 residues. After removal of 6 bases from V and 4 bases from J, the junction contained 10 bases not matched to a gene. CDR3 loop: CASRQDRGATYEQYF. CDR3 coding DNA: TGTGCCAGCAGACAGGACAGGGGAGCCACGTACGAGCAGTACTTC.

The rearrangement joins TRBV6-5 to TRBJ2-7; 10 nucleotides agree with TRBD1. The germline CDR1 and CDR2 sequences are MNHEY and SVGAGI. V lost 5 bases and J lost 5; bases outside the gene matches: 12. CDR3 length: 16 residues. The CDR3 region is CASSHIPGQGFNEQYF. DNA of the CDR3: TGTGCCAGCAGTCACATCCCGGGACAGGGGTTCAACGAGCAGTACTTC.

The table lists this clonotype with many counts. V gene TRBV6-2 or TRBV6-3 combines with J gene TRBJ1-1; D is undetermined. Looked up from germline, CDR1 is MNHEY and CDR2 is SVGEGT. CDR3 length: 14 residues. Trimming stripped 4 bases from V and 0 bases from J, with 9 bases between. The DNA of the CDR3 is TGTGCCAGCAGTTTCGAGGCTCTGAACACTGAAGCTTTCTTT. It is translated as CASSFEALNTEAFF.

This clonotype was found many times. The gene calls are TRBV27 and TRBJ1-2, with D possibly TRBD1 on 6 matching bases. CDR1 is MNHEY, CDR2 SMNVEV, per germline (reference sequence). This CDR3 is built from 11 residues. Trimming took 7 bases from V and 8 from J, leaving 11 bases between them. DNA of the CDR3: TGTGCCAGCAAGGGGGACGGGGGCTACACCTTC. It translates to CASKGDGGYTF.

The CDR3 DNA sequence: TGTGCCAGCAGCTCTCAATTGGGGGGCACAGATACGCAGTATTTT. Protein: CASSSQLGGTDTQYF. The rearrangement uses TRBV7-3 and TRBJ2-3; D tentatively fits TRBD1 or TRBD2 (5 bases each). Trimming cost V 4 bases and J 1 base, with 12 bases left between them. The V gene's germline CDR1 is SGHTA and CDR2 FQGTGA. This CDR3 has 15 residues.

This clonotype has ten or more counts. The chain links TRBV6-2 or TRBV6-3 to TRBJ1-6; D unclear. CDR1 MNHEY and CDR2 SVGEGT come from the germline V gene. V was cut by 8 bases and J by 0 bases, with 8 bases left in between. This CDR3 contains 14 residues. CDR3: CASLSSSYNSPLHF. For the CDR3, the DNA is TGTGCCAGCTTGTCGAGCTCCTATAATTCACCCCTCCACTTT.

This chain uses TRBV6-2 or TRBV6-3 with TRBJ2-5; TRBD1 matches 11 bases. The CDR3 has 15 residues. The trim removed 2 bases at V and 4 bases at J, leaving 3 bases unmatched. Germline V lookup: CDR1 MNHEY, CDR2 SVGEGT. CDR3 amino acids: CASSYGGQGAETQYF. The CDR3, as DNA: TGTGCCAGCAGTTACGGAGGACAGGGGGCAGAGACCCAGTACTTC.

This clonotype showed up many times. The V call is TRBV6-2 or TRBV6-3, the J call TRBJ1-3; maybe TRBD1 (5 bases). V lost 5 bases to trimming and J lost 0 bases, with 17 bases between them. The CDR3 runs to 17 residues. CDR1 is MNHEY, CDR2 SVGEGT, per germline. CDR3 residues: CASSKDRRTNSGNTIYF. The CDR3 nucleotides are TGTGCCAGCAGTAAAGACCGCCGGACAAACTCTGGAAACACCATATATTTT.

This clonotype was recorded at least ten times. V and J are TRBV28 and TRBJ2-7, with a weak D call TRBD1 (6 bases). Germline CDR1 is MDHEN and CDR2 is SYDVKM. This CDR3 spans 18 amino acids. Trimming took 3 bases from V and 9 from J, leaving 30 bases between them. The DNA of the CDR3 is TGTGCCAGCAGTTTCGCGATAAACGGTGGACAGATACGAGCTGGGCAGTACTTC. Amino acids: CASSFAINGGQIRAGQYF.

This clonotype was detected many times. The chain combines TRBV7-8 with TRBJ1-1; D unresolved. Trimming shortened V by 5 bases and J by 3 bases, and 10 bases separated the two germline ends. The germline CDR1 and CDR2 sequences are SGHVS and FQNEAQ. CDR3 length: 13 amino acids. CDR3 DNA sequence: TGTGCCAGCAGCCGCCAATCGGACACTGAAGCTTTCTTT. Translation: CASSRQSDTEAFF. Combining the CDR3 with reference TRBV7-8 and TRBJ1-1 gives the whole variable domain GAGVSQSPRYKVAKRGQDVALRCDPISGHVSLFWYQQALGQGPEFLTYFQNEAQLDKSGLPSDRFFAERPEGSVSTLKIQRTQQEDSAVYLCASSRQSDTEAFFGQGTRLTVV.

The sample holds many counts of this clonotype. The chain uses TRBV6-2 or TRBV6-3 and TRBJ1-5; the D is unclear. The CDR3 has 16 amino acids. Per germline, CDR1 MNHEY and CDR2 SVGEGT. Trimming left V 6 bases short and J 0 bases short, with 15 bases between. CDR3 region: CASRQLGKGSNQPQHF. In DNA form, the CDR3 reads TGTGCCAGCAGGCAACTAGGAAAGGGTAGCAATCAGCCCCAGCATTTT.

This clonotype was seen many times. The chain links TRBV10-3 to TRBJ2-2, with D perhaps being TRBD1 or TRBD2 (6 bases each). The CDR3 spans 16 residues. Trimming removed 5 bases at V and 2 bases at J, with 15 bases between. Germline loops: CDR1 ENHRY, CDR2 SYGVKD. The CDR3 spells CAISYGRQANTGELFF. The CDR3, as DNA: TGTGCCATCAGTTACGGGAGACAGGCCAACACCGGGGAGCTGTTTTTT.

This clonotype came up many times. V and J are TRBV20-1 and TRBJ1-3; possibly TRBD1 for D (6 bases). CDR1 is DFQATT, CDR2 SNEGSKA, per germline (reference sequence). Trimming shortened V by 0 bases and J by 2 bases, and 8 bases separated the two germline ends. This CDR3 region has 14 residues. The CDR3 DNA is TGCAGTGCTAGAGATCCAGGGGCTGGAAACACCATATATTTT. It codes for CSARDPGAGNTIYF.

The chain carries TRBV12-3 or TRBV12-4 and TRBJ1-5, with 7 bases matching TRBD1. The CDR3 runs 16 residues. The V and J ends lost 0 bases and 4 bases, in that order; junction bases with no gene match: 6. CDR3 sequence reads: CASSLAGGQRNQPQHF. For the CDR3, the DNA is TGTGCCAGCAGTTTAGCGGGGGGACAGCGAAATCAGCCCCAGCATTTT.

The sample holds many counts of this clonotype. The genes are TRBV11-1 and TRBJ2-3, with TRBD2 identical over 10 bases. The CDR3 covers 15 residues. The trim removed 2 bases at V and 4 bases at J, leaving 3 bases unmatched. Germline V gene data show CDR1 as SGHAT and CDR2 as FQDESV (reference sequence). The DNA for the CDR3 is TGTGCCAGCAGCTTACTCAGCGGGGGGGCAGATACGCAGTATTTT. Its protein is CASSLLSGGADTQYF.

The table lists this clonotype with a few counts. The V gene is TRBV6-2 or TRBV6-3, the J gene TRBJ1-1; 7 nucleotides match TRBD1. This CDR3 is 18 amino acids long. Germline V gene sequence: CDR1 MNHEY, CDR2 SVGEGT. Losses at the gene ends were 4 bases for V and 0 bases for J; bases not matched to a gene: 14. In DNA form, the CDR3 reads TGTGCCAGCAGTTCATTCCTGTGGGACAGCTTCATGAACACTGAAGCTTTCTTT. It specifies CASSSFLWDSFMNTEAFF.

At least ten counts were recorded for this clonotype. The chain employs TRBV20-1 and TRBJ1-1, with D perhaps matching TRBD1 (5 bases). Germline lookup yields CDR1 DFQATT and CDR2 SNEGSKA (reference sequence). CDR3 size: 12 residues. Trimming took 0 bases from V and 4 from J, leaving 6 bases between them. Here the CDR3 DNA reads TGCAGTGCTAGAGATGGGGGCACTGAAGCTTTCTTT. Translation gives CSARDGGTEAFF.

At least ten counts were recorded for this clonotype. The rearrangement links TRBV30 to TRBJ1-1, with D unresolved. Germline assignment: CDR1 GTSNPN and CDR2 SVGIG (reference sequence). The CDR3 is 13 residues long. V was clipped by 3 bases and J by 3 bases, with 11 bases between them. The CDR3 bases are TGTGCCTGGAGAATAGGAGGCCACACTGAAGCTTTCTTT. It translates to CAWRIGGHTEAFF.

The table lists this clonotype with a count of one. The J gene is TRBJ2-2, the V gene TRBV6-2 or TRBV6-3, with TRBD2 identical over 7 bases. The V gene's germline CDR1 is MNHEY and CDR2 SVGEGT. The CDR3 consists of 16 residues. V trimming: 2 bases; J trimming: 13 bases; junction bases outside the gene matches: 16. CDR3 nucleotide sequence: TGTGCCAGCAGTTACCCCCTAGAGCGGGAACATGAGGTGCTGTTTTTT. Protein product: CASSYPLEREHEVLFF.

This clonotype was counted at least ten times. This chain joins TRBV19 and TRBJ1-5; D remains unclear. V gave up 7 bases and J gave up 7 bases, with 11 bases separating them. CDR1 and CDR2 (germline): LNHDA, SQIVND (reference sequence). The CDR3 spans 12 residues. DNA of the CDR3: TGTGCCAGTAATTTCTTCAGGCAGCCCCAGCATTTT. Translated, it gives CASNFFRQPQHF.

This clonotype was recorded many times. One junction end disagrees with the germline gene, perhaps due to a read error. V usage is TRBV7-7 and J usage is TRBJ2-2, with D unclear. CDR1 is SSHAT and CDR2 is FNYEAQ in the germline V gene (reference sequence). The CDR3 totals 16 residues. CDR3 residues: CASSPTLERNTGELFF. The CDR3 bases are TGTGCTAGCAGCCCGACCCTGGAGCGTAACACCGGGGAGCTGTTTTTT.

This clonotype was detected many times. The chain recombines TRBV20-1 with TRBJ1-3, with no clear D. CDR1 and CDR2 (germline): DFQATT, SNEGSKA (reference sequence). The CDR3 length is 13 residues. V was cut by 3 bases and J by 2 bases, with 8 bases left in between. The CDR3 region has the DNA TGCAGTGCTAGGGTCCCTGCTGGAAACACCATATATTTT. Translation gives CSARVPAGNTIYF.

At least ten counts were recorded for this clonotype. The chain couples TRBV4-2 to TRBJ2-7; D uncertain. CDR1 is LGHNA, CDR2 YNFKEQ, per germline. The V gene lost 3 bases and the J gene lost 4 bases, with 16 bases spanning the gap. The CDR3 totals 15 residues. This CDR3 is CASSQARHDLYEQYF. The CDR3 coding sequence is TGTGCCAGCAGCCAGGCCCGACACGACTTGTACGAGCAGTACTTC.